Following are 10 T cell receptor beta chains from one sample sequenced in a study of Graves' ophthalmopathy and Graves' hyperthyroidism. Investigators amplified TCR beta CDR3 regions from RNA transcripts. In the first round, RT-PCR was carried out with HTBI primers, and a multiplex PCR formed the second round. In TCRdb, the multiplex PCR reads were re-called with MiXCR into one record per CDR3 protein. The table has 900,000 to 1,200,000 distinct CDR3 sequences, approximately 35% seen once; the top ten hold around 10%. The specimen sequenced was peripheral blood or thyroid tissue (not recorded which). The receptors originated from an adult man with Graves' hyperthyroidism.

A note on this clonotype: A much larger clone lies a single base off, so this may be a read error. CDR3 DNA sequence: TGTGCCAGCAGCTTAGGATCAGGGATAATCCAAGAGACCCAGTACTTC. Encoded protein: CASSLGSGIIQETQYF. The chain employs TRBV11-2 and TRBJ2-5; D may be TRBD1 (5 bases). The V end was cut by 1 base, the J end by 1 base, with 13 bases between. The CDR3 length is 16 residues. Per germline, CDR1 SGHAT and CDR2 FQNNGV.

In this sample, this clonotype turned up a few times. The chain recombines TRBV27 with TRBJ1-1; D might be TRBD1 (6 bases). V dropped 3 bases and J dropped 5 bases, with 13 bases sitting between them. CDR3 size: 14 residues. The germline gives CDR1 MNHEY, CDR2 SMNVEV (reference sequence). CDR3 coding DNA: TGTGCCAGCAGTTTCGAGGGGGGGTCAACTGAAGCTTTCTTT. Translating gives CASSFEGGSTEAFF.

This clonotype was observed once. The chain recombines TRBV29-1 with TRBJ1-2; the D is unclear. V was trimmed by 0 bases and J by 8 bases, leaving 7 bases between them. The CDR3 length is 11 residues. Looked up from germline, CDR1 is SQVTM and CDR2 is ANQGSEA. The CDR3: CSVEDREGYTF. The CDR3 nucleotides are TGCAGCGTTGAAGATAGGGAAGGCTACACCTTC. The whole variable domain, filled in from reference TRBV29-1 and TRBJ1-2, reads SAVISQKPSRDICQRGTSLTIQCQVDSQVTMMFWYRQQPGQSLTLIATANQGSEATYESGFVIDKFPISRPNLTFSTLTVSNMSPEDSSIYLCSVEDREGYTFGSGTRLTVV.

The rearrangement uses TRBV5-1 and TRBJ2-5; the D is unclear. CDR1 and CDR2 from the germline V gene are SGHRS and YFSETQ. Trimming pared 4 bases from V and 2 bases from J, leaving 18 bases between. The CDR3 totals 16 residues. The CDR3, as DNA: TGCGCCAGCAGCCGAGGTCTTCGGGCGGATCAAGAGACCCAGTACTTC. The encoded protein is CASSRGLRADQETQYF. Variable domain in full (rest from reference TRBV5-1 and TRBJ2-5): KAGVTQTPRYLIKTRGQQVTLSCSPISGHRSVSWYQQTPGQGLQFLFEYFSETQRNKGNFPGRFSGRQFSNSRSEMNVSTLELGDSALYLCASSRGLRADQETQYFGPGTRLLVL.

This clonotype has ten or more counts. One end of the junction does not line up with germline, which may come from a read error. The gene calls are TRBV5-1 and TRBJ2-3; D is unclear. The CDR3 has 11 residues. Germline assignment: CDR1 SGHRS and CDR2 YFSETQ. The CDR3 DNA reads TGTGCCAGCAGCTTGGAGGATACGCAGTATTTT. The encoded protein is CASSLEDTQYF.

The table lists this clonotype with many counts. The chain employs TRBV2 and TRBJ1-5; a possible D gene is TRBD1 (5 bases). The CDR3 sequence is 19 residues long. Deletions cut 4 bases from V and 1 base from J, with 23 bases between. The germline CDR1 and CDR2 sequences are SNHLY and FYNNEI. The CDR3 sequence: CASSVPWLGRVGSNQPQHF. The CDR3 coding sequence is TGTGCCAGCAGTGTTCCCTGGTTGGGCAGGGTCGGGAGCAATCAGCCCCAGCATTTT.

The table lists this clonotype with many counts. CDR3 region: CASSLGPGAGANVLTF. In nucleotides, the CDR3 is TGTGCCAGCAGCTTAGGTCCAGGGGCTGGGGCCAACGTCCTGACTTTC. This rearrangement joins TRBV11-2 to TRBJ2-6, with D maybe TRBD1 (6 bases). This CDR3 contains 16 residues. Trimming stripped 1 base from V and 2 bases from J, with 9 bases between. CDR1 is SGHAT and CDR2 is FQNNGV in the germline V gene.

The V and J genes are TRBV5-4 and TRBJ1-3; D unclear. CDR1 is SGHNT, CDR2 YYREEE, per germline (reference sequence). The CDR3 totals 15 residues. Trimming cost V 4 bases and J 0 bases, with 11 bases left between them. The CDR3 DNA reads as TGTGCCAGCAGCACCCGGGCGAGCTCTGGAAACACCATATATTTT. It encodes CASSTRASSGNTIYF. The entire variable domain, with the rest obtained from reference TRBV5-4 and TRBJ1-3, is as follows: ETGVTQSPTHLIKTRGQQVTLRCSSQSGHNTVSWYQQALGQGPQFIFQYYREEENGRGNFPPRFSGLQFPNYSSELNVNALELDDSALYLCASSTRASSGNTIYFGEGSWLTVV.

This chain links TRBV7-6 with TRBJ1-4; the match to TRBD1 covers 8 bases. The germline V gene has CDR1 SGHVS and CDR2 FNYEAQ. The length of the CDR3 is 15 residues. The V segment lost 4 bases and the J segment 6 bases; nucleotides outside the gene matches: 7. Here the CDR3 reads CASSSSQGAHEKLFF. The DNA of the CDR3 is TGTGCCAGCAGCTCCTCGCAGGGGGCCCATGAAAAACTGTTTTTT.

This clonotype was seen more than once but under ten times. The V and J genes are TRBV5-1 and TRBJ1-1; D is ambiguous. V lost 0 bases and J lost 1, with 13 bases in between. This CDR3 is built from 16 residues. Germline V CDR1 and CDR2: SGHRS, YFSETQ. The chain's CDR3 is CASSLVGLRRNTEAFF. CDR3 bases: TGCGCCAGCAGCTTGGTAGGTTTACGGAGGAACACTGAAGCTTTCTTT.